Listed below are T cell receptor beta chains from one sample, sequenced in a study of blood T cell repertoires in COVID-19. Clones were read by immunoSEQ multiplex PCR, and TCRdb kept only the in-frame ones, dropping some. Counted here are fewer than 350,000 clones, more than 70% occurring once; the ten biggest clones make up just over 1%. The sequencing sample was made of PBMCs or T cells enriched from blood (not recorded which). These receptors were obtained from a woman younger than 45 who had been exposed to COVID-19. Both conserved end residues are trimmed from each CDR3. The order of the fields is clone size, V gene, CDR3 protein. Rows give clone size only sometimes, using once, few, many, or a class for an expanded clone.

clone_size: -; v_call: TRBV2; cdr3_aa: ASNIAGVSYEQY
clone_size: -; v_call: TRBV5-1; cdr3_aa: ASSLRTYTGELF
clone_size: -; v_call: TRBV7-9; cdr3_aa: ASRPPAREGAGELF
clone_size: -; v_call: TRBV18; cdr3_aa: ASSPTGLPVSGSVGEQY
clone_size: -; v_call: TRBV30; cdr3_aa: AWTSGTYEQY
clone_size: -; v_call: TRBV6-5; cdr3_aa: ASSKGDREAF
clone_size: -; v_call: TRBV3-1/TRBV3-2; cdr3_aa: ASRKTKKETQY
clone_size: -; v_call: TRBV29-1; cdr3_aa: SSSGGLLDEQY
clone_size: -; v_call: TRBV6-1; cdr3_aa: ASSETQLNTEAF
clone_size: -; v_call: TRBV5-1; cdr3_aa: ASSLRTSGRGTGELF
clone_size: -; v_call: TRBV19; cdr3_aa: ASIPTTHSGANVLT
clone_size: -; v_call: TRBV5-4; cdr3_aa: ASSLYLPGANDEQF
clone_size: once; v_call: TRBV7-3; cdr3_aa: ASSQISGSYEQF
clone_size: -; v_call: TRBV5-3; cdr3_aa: ARSFPDRGLGYT
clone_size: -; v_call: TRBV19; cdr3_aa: ASSLGGGPQH
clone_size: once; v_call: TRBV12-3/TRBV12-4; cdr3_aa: ASSLTGDSPLH
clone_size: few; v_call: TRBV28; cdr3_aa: ASSLDAGGPWGRDTNYGYT
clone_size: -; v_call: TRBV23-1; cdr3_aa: ASRPGTGRSNQPQH
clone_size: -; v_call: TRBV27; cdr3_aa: ASRLTGGATEAF
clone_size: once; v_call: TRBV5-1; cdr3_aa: ASSSNNEQF
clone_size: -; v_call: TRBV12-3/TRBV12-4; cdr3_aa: ASTSGRANIQY
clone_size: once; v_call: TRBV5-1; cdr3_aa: ASSLSDGGEQY
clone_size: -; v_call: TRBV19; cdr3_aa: ASSIGQGTLAKNIQY
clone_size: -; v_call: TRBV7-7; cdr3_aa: ASSPSGVSTGELF
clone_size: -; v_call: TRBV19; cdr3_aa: ASSMLRTGQGKDTQY
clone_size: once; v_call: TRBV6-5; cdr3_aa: ASSSPGLAKNIQY
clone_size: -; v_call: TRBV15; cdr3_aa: ATSGGGYTGELF
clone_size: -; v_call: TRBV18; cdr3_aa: ASSPSMSGVRTEAF
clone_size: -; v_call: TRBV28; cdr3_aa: ASSPIGGGRVNNSPLH
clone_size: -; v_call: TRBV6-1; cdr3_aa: ASSEDRAGQKPNNSPLH
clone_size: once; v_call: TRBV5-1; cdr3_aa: ATRTGNEQF
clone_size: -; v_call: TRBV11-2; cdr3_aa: ASSRPASYSGANVLT
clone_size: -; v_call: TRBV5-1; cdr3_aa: ASSPRDSTQETQY
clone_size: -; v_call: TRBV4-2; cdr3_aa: ASSQGGLAGYQETQY
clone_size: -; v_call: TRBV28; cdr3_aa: ASTRGQGPYEQY
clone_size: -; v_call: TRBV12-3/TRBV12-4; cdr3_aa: ASRLIEVGEAF
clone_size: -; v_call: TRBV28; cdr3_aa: ASSFGTGYSAF
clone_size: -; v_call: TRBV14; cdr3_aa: ASSQGGNTEAF
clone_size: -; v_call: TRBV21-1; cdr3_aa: ASSPPGGVDEQY
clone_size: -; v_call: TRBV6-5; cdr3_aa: ASSYIGQGTEAF
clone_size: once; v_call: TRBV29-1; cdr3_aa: SVIQGSHEQY
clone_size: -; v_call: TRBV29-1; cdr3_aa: SVSDHRAGYT
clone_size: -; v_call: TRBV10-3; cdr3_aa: AISAQGLANEKLF
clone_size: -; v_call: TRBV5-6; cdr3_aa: ASSLGSGWNTEAF
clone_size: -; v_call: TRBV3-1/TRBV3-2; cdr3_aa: ASSLEGTKRHEQY
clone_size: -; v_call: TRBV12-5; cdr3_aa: ATMKSDVLYQPQH
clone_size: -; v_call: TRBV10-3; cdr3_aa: AISEGRAQPQH
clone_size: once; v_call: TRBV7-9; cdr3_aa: ASSPGTDTYEQY
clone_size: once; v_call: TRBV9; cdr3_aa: ASSPLSTDTQY
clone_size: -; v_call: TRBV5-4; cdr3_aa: ASSLTGAKPA
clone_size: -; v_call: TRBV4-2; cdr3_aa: ASSQVASGYSYEQY
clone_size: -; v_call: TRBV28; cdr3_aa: ASRRGRVRVGSSYNEQF